This is a list of T cell receptor beta chains from one sample in a study of T cells in Graves' hyperthyroidism and ophthalmopathy. TCRdb re-derived calls from the multiplex PCR reads in MiXCR, one entry per CDR3 protein. Of about half a million distinct CDR3 sequences listed, nearly 20% were seen once; the top ten hold 40% to 50%. The sequenced sample consisted of blood. The receptors originated from a man between 40 and 49 years old with Graves' ophthalmopathy. Both conserved end residues are trimmed from each CDR3. Fields, in order: clone size, V gene, CDR3 length, J gene, CDR3 protein. Some rows have no size entry. The others give once, few or many, or a class for an expanded clone.

>-|TRBV18|12|TRBJ2-6
ASSVDSGANVLT
>few|TRBV2|13|TRBJ1-5
ASSYRPGSNQPQH
>many|TRBV11-2|9|TRBJ2-5
ASSLVGAQY
>-|TRBV10-3|14|TRBJ2-5
AISGTSGAAGETQY
>few|TRBV5-1|12|TRBJ2-3
ASSFRLAGDTQY
>many|TRBV6-2/TRBV6-3|15|TRBJ2-7
ASSRELRGARTYEQY
>-|TRBV3-1|15|TRBJ2-1
ASSHDASTFSYNEQF
>few|TRBV5-1|16|TRBJ2-2
ASSSKLAGVSNSRELF
>few|TRBV11-2|10|TRBJ2-7
ASSLLRLEQY
>many|TRBV28|15|TRBJ2-3
ASSLTRTGSRTDTQY
>few|TRBV10-3|11|TRBJ2-7
AISRDGFYEQY
>few|TRBV4-1|14|TRBJ2-1
ASSQDMDERYNEQF
>-|TRBV13|14|TRBJ1-6
ASSLGGVGYNSPLH
>few|TRBV24-1|14|TRBJ2-1
ATSDPSLSALNEQF
>few|TRBV20-1|12|TRBJ2-7
SAGRGTGEGEQY
>-|TRBV20-1|14|TRBJ2-1
SAIAGGISSYNEQF
>few|TRBV19|13|TRBJ1-2
ASSTAGHPNYGYT
>few|TRBV19|16|TRBJ2-2
ASSPQTSGGPDTGELF
>-|TRBV12-3/TRBV12-4|12|TRBJ2-5
ASRTVSAQETQY
>few|TRBV3-2|15|TRBJ2-7
ASSPAGGRGLTYEQY
>many|TRBV20-1|13|TRBJ2-1
SARVLAGGYNEQF
>-|TRBV5-1|11|TRBJ2-3
ASNPGGTDTQY
>few|TRBV6-2/TRBV6-3|14|TRBJ1-1
ASSDPGTGANTEAF
>-|TRBV5-1|14|TRBJ2-7
TSSRLAGAQGEVQY
>-|TRBV6-2/TRBV6-3|17|TRBJ2-1
ASSYGFIAGGPPLNEQF
>-|TRBV20-1|14|TRBJ2-2
SARGSLAGRGGELF
>many|TRBV30|12|TRBJ1-3
AWGKGASGNTIY
>-|TRBV6-1|12|TRBJ1-4
ASSYRGGGEKLF
>-|TRBV5-1|14|TRBJ1-6
ASSLDGTSYNSPLH
>few|TRBV29-1|11|TRBJ1-1
SVQRDRGAEAF
>-|TRBV11-2|13|TRBJ2-2
ASSPQSGRAGELF
>-|TRBV9|14|TRBJ2-7
ASSVSSGHGPYEQY